Included here is one T cell receptor (beta chain) sequence, with context. Reverse transcription of roughly 0.5 to 1 ug RNA used random hexamers. TCRdb re-called the immunoSEQ multiplex PCR reads with MiXCR, one entry per CDR3 protein. The table includes 78,000 or so distinct CDR3 sequences, roughly 94% detected once. CDR3 length: 13 amino acids. V was cut by 4 bases and J by 1 base, with 7 bases left in between. Germline-derived CDR1 and CDR2 are SEHNR and FQNEAQ (reference sequence). This specimen comes from a study of CD8 T cells in Susac syndrome. Sequencing was performed on CD8+ T cells from PBMCs. The clonotype comes from a human donor with multiple sclerosis. V and J are TRBV7-9 and TRBJ2-5; TRBD1 might be the D (6 bases). CDR3 sequence reads: CASSSDSQETQYF. As DNA, the CDR3 is TGTGCCAGCAGCTCGGACAGCCAAGAGACCCAGTACTTC.